The 21 T cell receptor delta chains reported below all come from one sample, sequenced in a study of gamma-delta chains in newborns, infants, children. TCRdb redid the clone calls on the reads with CATT. The sample has fewer than 8,500 delta-chain clones, about 1.5% seen once; the top ten hold roughly 8.5%. Sequenced input: blood. The source is a child who was a newborn, infant or young child, either healthy, febrile or measles-vaccinated (not recorded which).

In its sample, this clone is medium-sized. The sample contains more than one DNA sequence encoding this CDR3. CDR3 residues: CACDTWGIQGSWDTRQMFF. The DNA for the CDR3 is TGTGCCTGTGACACCTGGGGGATACAGGGCTCCTGGGACACCCGACAGATGTTTTTC. This chain uses TRDV2 with TRDJ3; TRDD3 agrees at 10 bases. This CDR3 has 19 amino acids. Looked up from germline, CDR1 is GEAIGNYY and CDR2 is EKD. The V segment lost 0 bases and the J segment 0 bases; nucleotides outside the gene matches: 4.

This clone is judged medium-sized. The same CDR3 is also encoded by other DNA sequences in this sample. V usage is TRDV1 and J usage is TRDJ1; 9 bases line up with TRDD2. The germline V gene has CDR1 TSWWSYY and CDR2 QGS. The CDR3 has 18 residues. J lost 0 bases, V lost 4 bases, and 12 bases had no gene match. The CDR3 bases are TGTGCTCTTGGGGGACTCCTTCCTACTGGCCTGTACACCGATAAACTCATCTTT. Protein sequence: CALGGLLPTGLYTDKLIF.

This clone was seen a handful of times. Just one base apart from a much larger clone, this may be a read error. The same CDR3 arises from other DNA sequences in this sample as well. In DNA form, the CDR3 reads TGTGCCTGCGACACCGTCCGGGGGATTCGCGCCTGGGACACCCGACAGATGTTTTTC. It yields the protein CACDTVRGIRAWDTRQMFF. V and J are TRDV2 and TRDJ3, with 7 bases that match TRDD3. The CDR3 is 19 amino acids. Germline lookup yields CDR1 GEAIGNYY and CDR2 EKD.

The chain joins TRDV1 to TRDJ1; D is undetermined. V was cut by 0 bases and J by 0 bases, with 14 bases left in between. The CDR3 runs 17 residues. Germline V lookup: CDR1 TSWWSYY, CDR2 QGS. The CDR3 nucleotides read TGTGCTCTTGGGGAACTTATCCCTCCGCCTTACACCGATAAACTCATCTTT. Translation: CALGELIPPPYTDKLIF.

This clone was counted a few times. The TCRdb protein, from a much larger clone, departs from this DNA's translation at residue 4, likely by read error; the protein shown derives from the DNA. V usage is TRDV2 and J usage is TRDJ1; a weak D match, TRDD3 (6 bases). No J gene was available from TCRdb, and it was assigned here by a germline match of the DNA. V dropped 5 bases and J dropped 3 bases, with 21 bases sitting between them. The CDR3 has 16 residues. CDR1 is GEAIGNYY, CDR2 EKD, per germline. The CDR3 DNA follows: TGTGCCTGTGGCGGGCTGGGGATCCCCCAGGCCGATAAACTCATCTTT. It encodes CACGGLGIPQADKLIF.

This clone was seen a handful of times. TCRdb attributes to this sequence the protein of a much larger clone, which differs from the DNA translation at residue 10; a read error is likely, and the protein displayed is translated from the DNA. V gene TRDV2 combines with J gene TRDJ3; TRDD3 might be the D (6 bases). V lost 3 bases, J lost 0 bases, and 17 bases lay in between. The germline CDR1 and CDR2 sequences are GEAIGNYY and EKD. The CDR3 spans 19 residues. In nucleotides, the CDR3 is TGTGCCTGTGACCGGGTGGGGGGTCCGAACTCCTGGGACACCCGACAGATGTTTTTC. Protein product: CACDRVGGPNSWDTRQMFF.

This clone came up a few times. TCRdb's entry gives the protein of a much larger clone, which mismatches this DNA's translation at residue 10, likely from a read error; the protein reported here is translated from the DNA. CDR3 coding DNA: TGTGCCTGTGACAAACTGGGCTCCTGGGGCACCCGACAGATGTTTTTC. Translation gives CACDKLGSWGTRQMFF. The chain is built from TRDV2 and TRDJ3; D might be TRDD3 (6 bases). The germline gives CDR1 GEAIGNYY, CDR2 EKD. This CDR3 is built from 16 residues.

In this sample, this clone is medium-sized. The J gene is TRDJ3, the V gene TRDV2; 11 bases map to TRDD3. CDR3 length: 18 residues. Looked up from germline, CDR1 is GEAIGNYY and CDR2 is EKD. After removal of 1 base from V and 0 bases from J, the junction contained 1 base not matched to a gene. CDR3 sequence reads: CACDTGGYDSWDTRQMFF. The CDR3 region has the DNA TGTGCCTGTGACACTGGGGGATACGACTCCTGGGACACCCGACAGATGTTTTTC.

With respect to this clone: TCRdb's entry gives the protein of a much larger clone, which mismatches this DNA's translation at residue 16, likely from a read error; the protein reported here is translated from the DNA. V usage is TRDV2 and J usage is TRDJ3, with 10 bases identical to TRDD3. Germline-derived CDR1 and CDR2 are GEAIGNYY and EKD. The CDR3 totals 18 residues. DNA for the CDR3: TGTGCCTGTGACACCGTGGGGGATACCTCCTGGGACACCCGACAGACGTTTTTC. This sequence encodes CACDTVGDTSWDTRQTFF.

This clone was counted a few times. One base away lies a much larger clone, so this may be a sequencing read error. This sample also contains other DNA sequences that code for the same CDR3. The chain recombines TRDV1 with TRDJ1, with 12 bases aligning to TRDD3. The CDR3 loop spans 19 amino acids. Germline-derived CDR1 and CDR2 are TSWWSYY and QGS. The CDR3 is CALGSRSYWGIPHTDKLIF. Written as DNA, the CDR3 is TGCGCTCTTGGGTCCCGTTCCTACTGGGGGATACCCCACACCGATAAACTCATCTTT.

Concerning this clone: The junction shows a germline mismatch at one end, possibly a read error. The chain recombines TRDV2 with TRDJ3; 8 bases line up with TRDD3. CDR1 GEAIGNYY and CDR2 EKD come from the germline V gene. The CDR3 extends over 20 amino acids. CDR3 sequence reads: CACDTGWGMNLSWDTRQMFF. CDR3 coding DNA: TGTGCCTGTGACACCGGTTGGGGGATGAATCTTTCCTGGGATACCCGACAGATGTTTTTC.

By share, this clone ranks as medium-sized. At the DNA level, this CDR3 is encoded by other sequences in the same sample as well. This chain connects TRDV2 to TRDJ3; tentative D call: TRDD3 (6 bases). CDR1 and CDR2 (germline): GEAIGNYY, EKD. This CDR3 comprises 20 residues. V was pared by 1 base and J by 0 bases, with 18 bases between. The chain's CDR3 is CACDTRLGSHLSWDTRQMFF. In DNA, the CDR3 is TGTGCCTGTGACACGAGACTGGGATCCCACCTCTCCTGGGACACCCGACAGATGTTTTTC.

This clone was observed a handful of times. A junction boundary mismatches the germline segment, possibly from a read error. J is TRDJ1 and V is TRDV1, with 8 bases fitting TRDD3. Germline loops: CDR1 TSWWSYY, CDR2 QGS. CDR3 length: 14 amino acids. DNA for the CDR3: TGCGCTACTGGGGGGTCCCTGTACACCGATAAACTCATCTTT. Amino acid sequence: CATGGSLYTDKLIF.

This clone is categorized as medium-sized. J is TRDJ1 and V is TRDV1; TRDD3 aligns across 8 bases. The V segment lost 5 bases and the J segment 3 bases; nucleotides outside the gene matches: 8. Germline values: CDR1 TSWWSYY, CDR2 QGS. The CDR3 is made up of 15 amino acids. The CDR3 DNA is TGTGCTCTTGGGAGTGTACTGGGGGCCTCCGATAAACTCATCTTT. It yields the protein CALGSVLGASDKLIF.

As regards this clone: The junction does not match germline at one end; this may be a read error. The CDR3 sequence is CAYDTKWGILYTDKLIF. The CDR3 DNA follows: TGTGCCTATGACACCAAATGGGGGATACTCTACACAGATAAACTCATCTTT. This chain uses TRDV2 with TRDJ1; TRDD3 matches at 10 bases. Per germline, CDR1 GEAIGNYY and CDR2 EKD. There are 17 residues in the CDR3.

This clone is medium-sized by share. J is TRDJ1 and V is TRDV3; no clear D gene. TCRdb lists no J gene, so it was determined here by aligning the DNA to germline. V lost 4 bases, J lost 4 bases, and 19 bases lay in between. CDR1 is TVYSNPD, CDR2 GDNSRS, per germline (reference sequence). This CDR3 spans 14 amino acids. CDR3 region: CACGGRLVNDKLIF. The CDR3 DNA is TGTGCCTGTGGCGGGAGGTTGGTTAACGATAAACTCATCTTT.

Only a few counts were recorded for this clone. The chain is built from TRDV2 and TRDJ1; D perhaps matches TRDD3 (5 bases). V was shortened by 1 base and J by 1 base, with 24 bases between the two germline ends. The length of the CDR3 is 19 residues. The V gene's germline CDR1 is GEAIGNYY and CDR2 EKD. The DNA of the CDR3 is TGTGCCTGTGACACGGGAAAGGAAAGCGGGGGTCTCGTCACCGATAAACTCATCTTT. Protein product: CACDTGKESGGLVTDKLIF.

In its sample, this clone was seen a few times. Just one base apart from a much larger clone, this may be a read error. Within the sample, other DNA sequences also encode this same CDR3. DNA of the CDR3: TGCGCCTGTGACACTCTGCCGGGGACTGGGGGGTACACCGATAAACTCATCTTT. It codes for CACDTLPGTGGYTDKLIF. The chain has TRDV2 and TRDJ1; the match to TRDD3 covers 8 bases. The CDR3 is made up of 18 amino acids. Germline CDR1 and CDR2: GEAIGNYY and EKD.

This clone was seen only a few times. This may arise from a read error, as a much more abundant clone is one base away. In the same sample, other DNA sequences code for this CDR3. The chain joins TRDV2 to TRDJ3; 12 bases are shared with TRDD3. The junction had 9 bases not matched to a gene; V was cut back by 7 bases and J by 0 bases. Germline CDR1 is GEAIGNYY and CDR2 is EKD. The CDR3 extends over 19 amino acids. The CDR3 bases are TGTGCCTGCGACCTACTGGGGGATACAAGCTCCTGGGACACCCGACAGATGTTTTTC. Amino acids: CACDLLGDTSSWDTRQMFF.

The chain is built from TRDV1 and TRDJ1; possibly TRDD3 for D (5 bases). CDR1 and CDR2 (germline): TSWWSYY, QGS. V was cut by 4 bases and J by 1 base, with 22 bases left in between. The CDR3 sequence is 18 residues long. Here the CDR3 reads CALGGRIRAAGVTDKLIF. CDR3 bases: TGTGCTCTTGGGGGAAGGATTAGGGCTGCGGGGGTCACCGATAAACTCATCTTT.

This clone was seen more than once but under ten times. A much larger clone lies one base from this, so it may be a read error. The V gene is TRDV2, the J gene TRDJ3; 11 nucleotides agree with TRDD3. CDR3 length equals 21 residues. Germline lookup yields CDR1 GEAIGNYY and CDR2 EKD. The CDR3 sequence: CARDTWSYWGISEWDTRQMFF. The CDR3 nucleotides are TGTGCCCGTGACACCTGGAGTTACTGGGGGATATCGGAGTGGGACACCCGACAGATGTTTTTC.